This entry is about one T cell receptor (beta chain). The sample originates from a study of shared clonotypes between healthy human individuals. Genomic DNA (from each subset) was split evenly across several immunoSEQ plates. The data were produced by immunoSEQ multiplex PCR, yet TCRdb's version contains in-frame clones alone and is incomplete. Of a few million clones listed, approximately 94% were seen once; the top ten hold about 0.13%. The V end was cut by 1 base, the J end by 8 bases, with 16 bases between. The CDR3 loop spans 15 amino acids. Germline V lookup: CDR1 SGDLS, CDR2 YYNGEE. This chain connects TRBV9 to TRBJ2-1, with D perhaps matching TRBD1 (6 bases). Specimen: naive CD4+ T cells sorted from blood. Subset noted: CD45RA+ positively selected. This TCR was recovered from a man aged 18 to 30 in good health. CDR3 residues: CASSVRGTLGHEQFF. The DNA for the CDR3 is TGTGCCAGCAGCGTAAGGGGGACCTTAGGACATGAGCAGTTCTTC.